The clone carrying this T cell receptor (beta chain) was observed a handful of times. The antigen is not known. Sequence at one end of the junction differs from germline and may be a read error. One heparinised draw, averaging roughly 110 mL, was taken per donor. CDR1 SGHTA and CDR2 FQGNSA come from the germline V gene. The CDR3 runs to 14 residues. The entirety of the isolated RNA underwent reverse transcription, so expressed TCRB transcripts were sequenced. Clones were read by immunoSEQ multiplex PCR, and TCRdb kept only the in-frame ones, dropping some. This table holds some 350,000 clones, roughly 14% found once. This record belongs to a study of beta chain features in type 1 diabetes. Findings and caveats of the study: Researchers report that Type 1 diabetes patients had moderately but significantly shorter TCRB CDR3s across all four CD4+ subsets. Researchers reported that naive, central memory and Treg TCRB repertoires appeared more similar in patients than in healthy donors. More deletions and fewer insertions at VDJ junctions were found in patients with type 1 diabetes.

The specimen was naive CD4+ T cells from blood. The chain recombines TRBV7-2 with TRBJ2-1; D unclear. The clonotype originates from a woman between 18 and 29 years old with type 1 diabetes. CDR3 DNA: TGTGCCAGCTGTGGTACAAGTTCCTGCAATGAGCAGTTCTTC. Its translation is CASCGTSSCNEQFF.